This T cell receptor (beta chain) came from a study of vaccination and CD4 T cells after COVID-19. Turning to the study itself: Post-diagnosis, post-COVID samples were collected after a median about 95 days, ranging 35 to 161. No peptide, an HIV-1 Nef pool, or a CEFX pool was what each control culture received.

The CDR3 consists of 15 residues. Looked up from germline, CDR1 is SGHAT and CDR2 is FQNNGV. V was pared by 6 bases and J by 4 bases, with 19 bases between. The Oncomine TCR Beta short-read assay sequenced DNA from cultured CD4+ T cells. It was from cultured CD4+ T cells that genomic DNA was extracted. One entry per CDR3 protein results from TCRdb running MiXCR on the PCR reads. The profile shows around 12,000 distinct CDR3 sequences, around 50% of them singletons. This sample's treatment: 10-day PBMC culture with coronavirus spike peptide pools or control peptides (ViraFEST assay). With about 10 days of culture completed, CD4+ T cells were isolated by negative selection. There are a few counts of this clonotype. Its specificity is unknown.

The material sequenced was CD4+ T cells from blood, cultured in vitro. The chain employs TRBV11-2 and TRBJ2-7, with D perhaps given as TRBD1 or TRBD2 (5 bases each). This receptor was identified in a human donor who had recovered from COVID-19. CDR3 protein: CASRQLKTAAYEQYF. DNA of the CDR3: TGTGCCAGCAGACAACTAAAGACAGCGGCTTACGAGCAGTACTTC.